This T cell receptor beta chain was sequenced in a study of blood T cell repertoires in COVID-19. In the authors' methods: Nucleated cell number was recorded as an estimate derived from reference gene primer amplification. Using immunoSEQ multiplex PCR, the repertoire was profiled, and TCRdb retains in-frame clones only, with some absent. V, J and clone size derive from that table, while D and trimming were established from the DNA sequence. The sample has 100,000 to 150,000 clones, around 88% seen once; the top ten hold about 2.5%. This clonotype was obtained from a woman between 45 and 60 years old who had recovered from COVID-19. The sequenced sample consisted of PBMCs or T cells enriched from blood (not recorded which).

The CDR3 loop is CASSMYGVTDTQYF. The CDR3 coding sequence is TGTGCCAGTAGTATGTATGGAGTCACAGATACGCAGTATTTT. This chain uses TRBV19 with TRBJ2-3; D uncertain. Trimming took off 3 bases at V and 2 bases at J, with 9 bases between the two ends. This CDR3 has 14 amino acids. Germline CDR1 LNHDA, CDR2 SQIVND (reference sequence).